This T cell receptor beta chain was identified in a study of shared clonotypes between healthy human individuals. Data came from immunoSEQ multiplex PCR; TCRdb stores just in-frame clones and leaves some out. The sample carries 1,400,000 or so clones, roughly 98.5% recorded once. J was trimmed by 1 base and V by 0 bases; bases with no gene match: 5. The CDR3 runs to 19 residues. Germline V gene sequence: CDR1 SGHVS, CDR2 FQNEAQ. This clone showed up just once. The clonotype was recovered from a man aged 25 to 40 in good health. The V and J genes are TRBV7-8 and TRBJ2-1; 14 bases match TRBD2. The sequencing input was naive CD4+ T cells sorted from blood. The subset is: CD45RA+ positively selected. Here the CDR3 reads CASSLAGLAGDPSYNEQFF. Written as DNA, the CDR3 is TGTGCCAGCAGCTTAGCGGGACTAGCGGGAGACCCTTCCTACAATGAGCAGTTCTTC.